Presented here are 10 T cell receptor beta chains from one specimen sequenced in a study. One entry per CDR3 protein, called by TCRdb with MiXCR from the 5' RACE reads. Found here are roughly 13,000 distinct CDR3 sequences, about 22% of them singletons; the top ten hold around 2.9%. Sequencing used naive CD4+ T cells sorted from blood. Documented subset: naive CD4+ T cells, CD4+CD45RA+CD25-. Source of these receptors: a female donor with breast cancer.

In this sample, this clonotype is medium-sized (0.01 to 0.1%). The chain combines TRBV6-5 with TRBJ2-1; D is possibly TRBD2 (6 bases). This CDR3 has 14 amino acids. The germline V and J ends were trimmed by 3 bases and 2 bases, with 8 bases remaining between them. Per the germline V gene, CDR1 is MNHEY and CDR2 is SVGAGI. The CDR3 is CASSYSGTYNEQFF. The CDR3 DNA sequence: TGTGCCAGCAGTTATAGCGGAACCTACAATGAGCAGTTCTTC.

With regard to this clonotype: The junction shows a germline mismatch at one end, possibly a read error. The rearrangement joins TRBV4-2 to TRBJ2-2; TRBD2 might be the D (6 bases). The CDR3 is 14 residues long. Germline V CDR1 and CDR2: LGHNA, YNFKEQ. The CDR3 DNA reads as TGTGCCAGCAGCCTGGTAGGGGCCACCCGGGAGCCGTTTTTT. Encoded protein: CASSLVGATREPFF.

This clonotype was counted ten times or more. The chain carries TRBV7-3 and TRBJ2-2; D remains ambiguous. CDR1 and CDR2 from the germline V gene are SGHTA and FQGTGA. The CDR3 length is 14 residues. Trimming removed 0 bases at V and 1 base at J, with 3 bases between. The CDR3 protein is CASSLTGNTGELFF. CDR3 bases: TGTGCCAGCAGCTTAACTGGGAACACCGGGGAGCTGTTTTTT.

In this sample, this clonotype turned up many times. V gene TRBV29-1 combines with J gene TRBJ2-1, with D perhaps TRBD2 (7 bases). The CDR3 spans 13 residues. Germline V gene lookup returns CDR1 SQVTM and CDR2 ANQGSEA. The V end lost 4 bases, the J end lost 8 bases, and 15 bases lay between the germline ends. The CDR3: CSVVGGGSYEQFF. The CDR3 DNA follows: TGCAGCGTTGTAGGGGGAGGGAGTTATGAGCAGTTCTTC.

The chain combines TRBV5-3 with TRBJ2-6; the match to TRBD1 covers 7 bases. TRBV5-3 is labeled an ORF, and its function is uncertain. Losses at the gene ends were 0 bases for V and 0 bases for J; bases not matched to a gene: 3. The CDR3 spans 17 residues. The DNA for the CDR3 is TGTGCCAGAAGCTTGGTCAGGGGGAGCTCTGGGGCCAACGTCCTGACTTTC. This gives the protein CARSLVRGSSGANVLTF.

This clonotype appeared a few times. The chain combines TRBV20-1 with TRBJ2-1, with TRBD2 as a possible D gene (5 bases). The ends were cut back, 8 bases at V and 3 bases at J, with 17 bases in the middle. The CDR3 spans 14 residues. The germline V gene encodes CDR1 DFQATT and CDR2 SNEGSKA (reference sequence). DNA of the CDR3: TGCAGTTCCTACCCAGCCGGGAACTACAATGAGCAGTTCTTC. It is translated as CSSYPAGNYNEQFF.

As regards this clonotype: At one of its ends the junction is not consistent with the germline gene, which may arise from a read error. This chain links TRBV5-1 with TRBJ2-1, with 11 nucleotides matching TRBD2. The CDR3 runs to 17 residues. Germline V gives CDR1 SGHRS, CDR2 YFSETQ. CDR3 sequence reads: CASSLGPTSGVRNEQLF. In DNA, the CDR3 is TGCGCCAGCAGCTTGGGTCCGACTAGCGGGGTTCGCAATGAGCAGCTCTTC.

As regards this clonotype: This may stem from a read error, because a much larger clone lies one nucleotide away. V is TRBV6-5 and J is TRBJ1-1, with 7 bases that match TRBD1. This CDR3 region has 14 residues. V shed 2 bases, J shed 4 bases, and the junction held 4 bases outside the gene matches. Germline CDR1 is MNHEY and CDR2 is SVGAGI. Here the CDR3 reads CASSYRGRGTEAFF. CDR3 bases: TGTGCCAGCAGTTACAGGGGGCGGGGCACTGAAGCTTTCTTT.

This clonotype appeared many times. The chain combines TRBV5-1 with TRBJ2-7, with D unresolved. Per germline, CDR1 SGHRS and CDR2 YFSETQ. Trimming took off 0 bases at V and 6 bases at J, with 4 bases between the two ends. CDR3 size: 11 residues. This CDR3 reads CASSLDSEQYF. CDR3 bases: TGCGCCAGCAGCTTGGACAGCGAGCAGTACTTC.

This clonotype was seen a single time. The rearrangement uses TRBV7-9 and TRBJ2-1, with D perhaps TRBD1 or TRBD2 (7 bases each). Germline V gene lookup returns CDR1 SEHNR and CDR2 FQNEAQ (reference sequence). V was trimmed by 5 bases and J by 2 bases, leaving 16 bases between them. CDR3 size: 16 residues. CDR3 protein: CASSPRGGAAYNEQFF. CDR3 DNA: TGTGCCAGCAGCCCCAGGGGGGGAGCGGCCTACAATGAGCAGTTCTTC.